A selection of T cell receptor beta chains follows, all from one sample in a study of blood T cell repertoires in COVID-19. The method was immunoSEQ multiplex PCR; TCRdb's version includes in-frame clones alone and lacks a portion of them. The sample has 210,000 or so clones, around 80% seen once. The sample taken for sequencing was PBMCs or T cells enriched from blood (not recorded which). The receptors come from a man between 25 and 39 years old with acute COVID-19. CDR3s include the opening cysteine and the closing phenylalanine or tryptophan. A D gene is named only where the DNA matches it firmly. Where a row states a size, it is once, few, many or the class of an expanded clone; other rows omit it.

J gene,clone size,D gene,V gene,CDR3 DNA,CDR3 protein
TRBJ2-3,NA,TRBD2,TRBV5-6,TGTGCCAGCAGCTTGGAAATCTTAGCGGGGGGGAGCACAGATACGCAGTATTTT,CASSLEILAGGSTDTQYF
TRBJ1-6,NA,NA,TRBV2,TGTGCCAGCAGTGAAGCGGGGGCGCATAATTCACCCCTCCACTTT,CASSEAGAHNSPLHF
TRBJ2-1,many,NA,TRBV1,TGCACCAGCAGCCAAGATCGGGGGGGCCCCCATATAAACAATGAGCAGTTCTTC,CTSSQDRGGPHINNEQFF
TRBJ1-4,NA,NA,TRBV5-4,TGTGCCAGCAGCTTGGACAGTTCAACTAATGAAAAACTGTTTTTT,CASSLDSSTNEKLFF
TRBJ2-7,NA,TRBD1,TRBV7-7,TGTGCCAGCAGCCCTGTCCCGCGACAGGGGTCAAACGAGCAGTACTTC,CASSPVPRQGSNEQYF
TRBJ1-6,NA,NA,TRBV7-3,TGTGCCAGCAGCTTAAGAGTGACAACTAATTCACCCCTCCACTTT,CASSLRVTTNSPLHF
TRBJ2-5,few,TRBD2,TRBV19,TGTGCCAGTAAGGGGAGCGGGGCCCCGGGAGAGACCCAGTACTTC,CASKGSGAPGETQYF
TRBJ1-1,NA,NA,TRBV9,TGTGCCAGCAGCGCAATGAACACTGAAGCTTTCTTT,CASSAMNTEAFF
TRBJ1-6,once,NA,TRBV28,TGTGCCAGCAGGGTGGGGGACACTACCCTCCACTTT,CASRVGDTTLHF
TRBJ1-6,NA,TRBD1,TRBV10-3,TGTGCCATCAGTGAGTCGGTTGTTGGACAGGGGGGTTCTGATTCACCCCTCCACTTT,CAISESVVGQGGSDSPLHF
TRBJ1-1,NA,NA,TRBV6-4,TGTGCCAGCAGTGCTGGGGGCGGGACTGAAGCTTTCTTT,CASSAGGGTEAFF
TRBJ1-6,NA,NA,TRBV28,TGTGCCAGCAGTTTATTGCGGCCGGCAGGGCGAGGTCCCCTCCACTTT,CASSLLRPAGRGPLHF
TRBJ1-1,NA,NA,TRBV19,TGTGCCAGTAGTATTGAGCTGATGAACACTGAAGCTTTCTTT,CASSIELMNTEAFF
TRBJ2-7,NA,NA,TRBV6-1,TGTGCCAGCAGTGAAAAAGCAGGAACAAGGCACGAGCAGTACTTC,CASSEKAGTRHEQYF
TRBJ2-7,once,TRBD1,TRBV7-9,TGTGCCAGCAGCTTGACAGGGGCGGGGGAGCAGTACTTC,CASSLTGAGEQYF
TRBJ1-1,NA,NA,TRBV28,TGTGCCAGCAGTTTATCCCGAGGGTTTGAAGCTTTCTTT,CASSLSRGFEAFF
TRBJ2-5,NA,NA,TRBV29-1,TGCAGCGTCGACAGCGGGGAGACCCAGTACTTC,CSVDSGETQYF
TRBJ2-1,NA,TRBD2,TRBV11-2,TGTGCCAGCAGCTCCAGCGGGAACTCCTACAATGAGCAGTTCTTC,CASSSSGNSYNEQFF
TRBJ1-3,NA,NA,TRBV19,TGTGCCAGTAGTATTGTGGGGGCTGTAAACACCATATATTTT,CASSIVGAVNTIYF
TRBJ2-3,NA,NA,TRBV5-1,TGCGCCAGCAGCTTGCGACCGGGGAGCACAGATACGCAGTATTTT,CASSLRPGSTDTQYF
TRBJ2-1,few,TRBD1,TRBV5-4,TGTGCCAGCACCTTAAATAATCGACAGGGGCTCAATGAGCAGTTCTTC,CASTLNNRQGLNEQFF
TRBJ1-5,few,NA,TRBV10-3,TGTGCCATCAGTGTATCAGATAATCAGCCCCAGCATTTT,CAISVSDNQPQHF
TRBJ1-4,NA,NA,TRBV2,TGTGCCAGCGGGGAGGAAGGGAGTACCGGAAAACTGTTTTTT,CASGEEGSTGKLFF
TRBJ1-5,NA,NA,TRBV12-5,TGTGCTAGTGGTTTGGGGGAGACGGGCAATCAGCCCCAGCATTTT,CASGLGETGNQPQHF
TRBJ1-4,NA,NA,TRBV7-6,TGTGCCAGCAGCTTTAATCCGGGGGCTAATGAAAAACTGTTTTTT,CASSFNPGANEKLFF
TRBJ1-2,NA,NA,TRBV6-5,TGTGCCAGCAGAGACCAAACCGGGTTCTATGGCTACACCTTC,CASRDQTGFYGYTF
TRBJ1-2,NA,NA,TRBV6-5,TGTGCCAGCAGTTCCCCACGGGAGGGAATCTATGGCTACACCTTC,CASSSPREGIYGYTF
TRBJ1-2,NA,TRBD1,TRBV5-5,TGTGCCAGCAGCTCAAAGGGACAGACGATCTATGGCTACACCTTC,CASSSKGQTIYGYTF
TRBJ1-1,NA,TRBD1,TRBV9,TGTGCCAGCAGTCAGACAGGGTGGAACACTGAAGCTTTCTTT,CASSQTGWNTEAFF